This T cell receptor (beta chain) was sequenced during a study of blood T cell repertoires in COVID-19. Whole-study context: T cells, B-cell-depleted T cells, or PBMCs provided the cDNA or gDNA that served as material.

Assay: immunoSEQ multiplex PCR; the TCRdb copy retains only in-frame clones and omits some. The sample has 100,000 to 150,000 clones; 86% are singletons. This clonotype was obtained from a human donor in a cohort sampled during active COVID-19. The sequencing input was peripheral blood.

CDR3 sequence (DNA): TGCGCCAGCAGTGAGTCCCAGGGGACCTACGAGCAGTACTTC. This gives the protein CASSESQGTYEQYF. The chain employs TRBV10-2 and TRBJ2-7; the D gene is possibly TRBD1 (6 bases). The CDR3 is 14 residues long. Looked up from germline, CDR1 is WSHSY and CDR2 is SAAADI. Deletions cut 0 bases from V and 2 bases from J, with 8 bases between.